This entry lists 28 T cell receptor beta chains sequenced from one sample in a study of T cell responses to AZD1222 COVID-19 vaccine (dated by TCRdb to 2020 to 2022). The sample's time point label, in plain terms: baseline before first vaccination. Preparation of the library involved the immunoSEQ multiplex PCR assay. The table comes from immuneACCESS by way of TCRdb, which keeps in-frame sequences with V and J called. Part of the clones is missing from these tables; in studies checked, under half for an unresolved V gene and the rest for unknown reasons. In all, the sample holds 130,000 to 150,000 clones, and roughly 91% of those were seen once. The ten largest clones add up to more than 1.3% of the sample. Source: peripheral blood, taken on day 0 of AZD1222 vaccination. These receptors originate from an adult in good health.

The V gene is TRBV5-1, the J gene TRBJ2-2, with 14 bases aligning to TRBD2. Germline V lookup: CDR1 SGHRS, CDR2 YFSETQ. The CDR3 has 19 residues. V lost 4 bases to trimming and J lost 3 bases; unmatched junction nucleotides: 11. The CDR3 DNA sequence: TGCGCCAGCAGCCCGACACCGGGACTAGCGGGAGCGGACACCGGGGAGCTGTTTTTT. It specifies CASSPTPGLAGADTGELFF.

The V gene is TRBV9, the J gene TRBJ1-6; D perhaps matches TRBD1 (5 bases). Trimming took 0 bases from V and 9 from J, leaving 10 bases between them. The CDR3 has 14 residues. Germline V CDR1 and CDR2: SGDLS, YYNGEE. The CDR3 region has the DNA TGTGCCAGCAGCGTAGACGGTGGGGGTTCACCCCTCCACTTT. Protein product: CASSVDGGGSPLHF.

This clone was detected only a few times. CDR3 amino acids: CASSLGVEAFF. CDR3 sequence (DNA): TGTGCCAGCAGCTTGGGAGTTGAAGCTTTCTTT. This rearrangement joins TRBV5-6 to TRBJ1-1; D is uncertain. CDR3 length equals 11 residues. Germline values: CDR1 SGHDT, CDR2 YYEEEE. V gave up 0 bases and J gave up 7 bases, with 4 bases separating them. Supplemented by reference TRBV5-6 and TRBJ1-1, the full variable domain reads DAGVTQSPTHLIKTRGQQVTLRCSPKSGHDTVSWYQQALGQGPQFIFQYYEEEERQRGNFPDRFSGHQFPNYSSELNVNALLLGDSALYLCASSLGVEAFFGQGTRLTVV.

V usage is TRBV14 and J usage is TRBJ2-2, with D possibly TRBD2 on 6 matching bases. Germline V lookup: CDR1 SGHDN, CDR2 FVKESK. The ends were cut back, 5 bases at V and 4 bases at J, with 14 bases in the middle. The CDR3 runs to 15 residues. CDR3 DNA sequence: TGTGCCAGCAGCATACGGGACTTGCGCACCGGGGAGCTGTTTTTT. Amino acids: CASSIRDLRTGELFF.

The chain uses TRBV27 and TRBJ2-7; 7 bases map to TRBD2. J was trimmed by 3 bases and V by 6 bases; bases with no gene match: 11. The length of the CDR3 is 15 residues. Germline CDR1 MNHEY, CDR2 SMNVEV (reference sequence). CDR3 nucleotides: TGTGCCAGCAGCCCCCCCGGGTTAGCGGGCTACGAGCAGTACTTC. Translation gives CASSPPGLAGYEQYF.

V is TRBV7-9 and J is TRBJ1-3; D not certain. The CDR3 length is 12 residues. Trimming pared 5 bases from V and 4 bases from J, leaving 6 bases between. Germline-derived CDR1 and CDR2 are SEHNR and FQNEAQ (reference sequence). The DNA for the CDR3 is TGTGCCAGCAGCAACTTAGGAAACACCATATATTTT. This codes for CASSNLGNTIYF.

The V call is TRBV29-1, the J call TRBJ2-7; tentative D call: TRBD2 (7 bases). In germline, CDR1 is SQVTM, CDR2 ANQGSEA. This CDR3 is 14 amino acids long. The V end was cut by 6 bases, the J end by 5 bases, with 20 bases between. In DNA form, the CDR3 reads TGCAGCGTCGGTTTGAAGGGGGGGGCACACGAGCAGTACTTC. It encodes CSVGLKGGAHEQYF.

V gene TRBV10-2 combines with J gene TRBJ2-1; 13 nucleotides line up with TRBD2. Unmatched junction bases numbered 0, after V lost 4 bases and J lost 6 bases. This CDR3 is 14 amino acids long. Germline CDR1 and CDR2: WSHSY and SAAADI. The DNA for the CDR3 is TGCGCCAGCAGTGGGACTAGCGGGAGCAATGAGCAGTTCTTC. Its translation is CASSGTSGSNEQFF.

The rearrangement joins TRBV12-3 or TRBV12-4 to TRBJ2-2; the match to TRBD1 covers 7 bases. The CDR3 is 12 amino acids. With V trimmed by 6 bases and J by 8 bases, 3 bases remained unmatched. Here the CDR3 DNA reads TGTGCCAGCAGGCGACAGGGTGGGGAGCTGTTTTTT. It encodes CASRRQGGELFF.

The chain joins TRBV27 to TRBJ1-1; perhaps TRBD1 as D (6 bases). The ends were cut back, 3 bases at V and 5 bases at J, with 10 bases in the middle. The germline CDR1 and CDR2 sequences are MNHEY and SMNVEV (reference sequence). The length of the CDR3 is 13 residues. The CDR3 DNA follows: TGTGCCAGCAGTTTCCAGGGGCGAACTGAAGCTTTCTTT. Its translation: CASSFQGRTEAFF.

This chain uses TRBV3-1 (or the pseudogene TRBV3-2) with TRBJ1-5; TRBD1 is a possible D gene (6 bases). Germline lookup yields CDR1 LGHDT and CDR2 YNNKEL (reference sequence). The CDR3 contains 16 residues. V gave up 7 bases and J gave up 0 bases, with 16 bases separating them. CDR3 residues: CASKGGAMGSNQPQHF. The CDR3, as DNA: TGTGCCAGCAAGGGGGGCGCGATGGGTAGCAATCAGCCCCAGCATTTT.

This clone has a handful of counts. The rearrangement uses TRBV19 and TRBJ1-1; 11 bases are shared with TRBD1. Unmatched junction bases numbered 7, after V lost 3 bases and J lost 4 bases. The CDR3 sequence is 16 residues long. Germline V gene data show CDR1 as LNHDA and CDR2 as SQIVND (reference sequence). CDR3 in DNA: TGTGCCAGTAGTATTAGAGAGGGACAGGGGGGCACTGAAGCTTTCTTT. The encoded protein is CASSIREGQGGTEAFF.

The table lists this clone with a few counts. The chain joins TRBV28 to TRBJ1-5; D perhaps matches TRBD1 (5 bases). The CDR3 covers 16 residues. Germline CDR1 reads MDHEN; CDR2 reads SYDVKM. The V gene lost 3 bases and the J gene lost 7 bases, with 19 bases spanning the gap. The CDR3: CASSLVRDYYQQPQHF. The CDR3 DNA follows: TGTGCCAGCAGTTTGGTCCGGGACTACTATCAACAGCCCCAGCATTTT. The full variable domain, rest sourced from reference TRBV28 and TRBJ1-5, is DVKVTQSSRYLVKRTGEKVFLECVQDMDHENMFWYRQDPGLGLRLIYFSYDVKMKEKGDIPEGYSVSREKKERFSLILESASTNQTSMYLCASSLVRDYYQQPQHFGDGTRLSIL.

This chain connects TRBV10-3 to TRBJ1-5; D not resolved. The ends were cut back, 6 bases at V and 2 bases at J, with 17 bases in the middle. There are 16 residues in the CDR3. Germline V gives CDR1 ENHRY, CDR2 SYGVKD. In DNA form, the CDR3 reads TGTGCCATCAGCAGTACTCGCCCGGCGGGCAATCAGCCCCAGCATTTT. Amino acids: CAISSTRPAGNQPQHF.

The chain uses TRBV5-6 and TRBJ1-6, with a tentative D call TRBD1 (6 bases). The length of the CDR3 is 16 residues. Germline values: CDR1 SGHDT, CDR2 YYEEEE. The V and J ends lost 4 bases and 7 bases respectively, with 18 bases between them. The CDR3 region is CASSPGAGDQNSPLHF. The CDR3 coding sequence is TGTGCCAGCAGCCCGGGAGCAGGGGACCAAAATTCACCCCTCCACTTT.

V is TRBV6-1 and J is TRBJ2-7; unclear D gene. This CDR3 has 15 amino acids. V was cut by 3 bases and J by 2 bases, with 14 bases left in between. Germline-derived CDR1 and CDR2 are MNHNS and SASEGT. Written as DNA, the CDR3 is TGTGCCAGCAGTGATGGAGTCAGGACGACCTACGAGCAGTACTTC. Translating it yields CASSDGVRTTYEQYF.

The rearrangement joins TRBV25-1 to TRBJ2-6; D is unresolved. The CDR3 is made up of 16 amino acids. CDR1 and CDR2 from the germline V gene are MGHDK and SYGVNS. V was cut by 3 bases and J by 4 bases, with 13 bases left in between. The chain's CDR3 is CASSDPLTNGANVLTF. As DNA, the CDR3 is TGTGCCAGCAGTGATCCCCTAACGAACGGGGCCAACGTCCTGACTTTC.

Written as DNA, the CDR3 is TGTGCCAGCAGTCCACCCCCCCGGAGGGGGCTTGCCACTGAAGCTTTCTTT. Residues: CASSPPPRRGLATEAFF. The V and J genes are TRBV6-6 and TRBJ1-1; TRBD1 matches at 7 bases. CDR3 length: 17 residues. CDR1 and CDR2 from the germline V gene are MNHNY and SVGAGI (reference sequence). Unmatched junction bases numbered 16, after V lost 5 bases and J lost 4 bases.

The J gene is TRBJ2-2, the V gene TRBV7-2; D is possibly TRBD2 (5 bases). CDR1 SGHTA and CDR2 FQGNSA come from the germline V gene. Deletions cut 3 bases from V and 5 bases from J, with 16 bases between. The CDR3 totals 16 residues. CDR3 sequence (DNA): TGTGCCAGCAGCTTTAGTCTAGCCTACGATACCGGGGAGCTGTTTTTT. Translation gives CASSFSLAYDTGELFF.

The rearrangement joins TRBV10-3 to TRBJ1-2; D unresolved. Trimming pared 0 bases from V and 0 bases from J, leaving 5 bases between. This CDR3 is built from 14 residues. Germline V lookup: CDR1 ENHRY, CDR2 SYGVKD. CDR3 loop: CAISESAANYGYTF. The CDR3, as DNA: TGTGCCATCAGTGAGTCTGCTGCTAACTATGGCTACACCTTC.

The gene calls are TRBV27 and TRBJ2-3; D is unclear. Germline V gives CDR1 MNHEY, CDR2 SMNVEV (reference sequence). This CDR3 has 11 residues. Trimming shortened V by 7 bases and J by 6 bases, and 8 bases separated the two germline ends. CDR3 nucleotide sequence: TGTGCCAGCACCCAAGGGGATACGCAGTATTTT. It specifies CASTQGDTQYF.

This clone has only one observation. This chain joins TRBV7-7 and TRBJ2-1; 11 bases line up with TRBD2. Germline lookup yields CDR1 SSHAT and CDR2 FNYEAQ (reference sequence). The CDR3 contains 16 residues. V was pared by 2 bases and J by 4 bases, with 4 bases of the junction left unmatched. The CDR3 sequence is CASSLRGLAVYNEQFF. Written as DNA, the CDR3 is TGTGCCAGCAGCTTAAGGGGACTAGCGGTATACAATGAGCAGTTCTTC. Together with reference TRBV7-7 and TRBJ2-1, the CDR3 gives the full variable domain: GAGVSQSPRYKVTKRGQDVTLRCDPISSHATLYWYQQALGQGPEFLTYFNYEAQPDKSGLPSDRFSAERPEGSISTLTIQRTEQRDSAMYRCASSLRGLAVYNEQFFGPGTRLTVL.

V is TRBV6-5 and J is TRBJ1-6, with 9 bases aligning to TRBD1. CDR3 length: 14 amino acids. Germline assignment: CDR1 MNHEY and CDR2 SVGAGI. After removal of 6 bases from V and 7 bases from J, the junction contained 4 bases not matched to a gene. CDR3: CASSRQGVNSPLHF. The CDR3 DNA is TGTGCCAGCAGCCGACAGGGGGTCAATTCACCCCTCCACTTT.

This chain links TRBV7-2 with TRBJ1-2, with D unresolved. The CDR3 consists of 14 residues. CDR1 and CDR2 from the germline V gene are SGHTA and FQGNSA. The V end lost 3 bases, the J end lost 3 bases, and 11 bases lay between the germline ends. The CDR3: CASSLSVGDYGYTF. The CDR3 DNA reads as TGTGCCAGCAGCTTGTCCGTGGGTGACTATGGCTACACCTTC.

V gene TRBV28 combines with J gene TRBJ2-1; no reliable D call. V was cut by 1 base and J by 11 bases, with 6 bases left in between. CDR3 size: 11 residues. Germline-derived CDR1 and CDR2 are MDHEN and SYDVKM. Here the CDR3 reads CASSLFGQQFF. The CDR3 DNA is TGTGCCAGCAGTTTATTTGGCCAGCAGTTCTTC.

This clone was recorded once. CDR3 DNA sequence: TGTGCTAGTGGTGGGGGACAGAAAGACAATTCACCCCTCCACTTT. It translates to CASGGGQKDNSPLHF. The J gene is TRBJ1-6, the V gene TRBV12-5, with TRBD1 matching 7 bases. In germline, CDR1 is LGHNT, CDR2 FRNRAP. The ends lost 5 bases at V and 7 bases at J; junction bases unmatched: 8. The CDR3 runs to 15 residues.

J is TRBJ1-1 and V is TRBV28, with 8 nucleotides matching TRBD1. The CDR3 is 14 residues long. CDR1 is MDHEN and CDR2 is SYDVKM in the germline V gene. V was pared by 2 bases and J by 1 base, with 0 bases of the junction left unmatched. CDR3 residues: CASSLGTGNTEAFF. In DNA form, the CDR3 reads TGTGCCAGCAGTTTAGGGACAGGGAACACTGAAGCTTTCTTT.

This clone was observed a single time. V usage is TRBV11-2 and J usage is TRBJ1-6; D is unresolved. V was pared by 1 base and J by 2 bases, with 12 bases between. Germline V gene lookup returns CDR1 SGHAT and CDR2 FQNNGV. The CDR3 contains 17 residues. CDR3: CASSLGPSSAYNSPLHF. In DNA form, the CDR3 reads TGTGCCAGCAGCTTAGGGCCCTCCAGCGCCTATAATTCACCCCTCCACTTT.